The sequence of this TCR beta chain was determined in a study of blood T cell repertoires in COVID-19. About the research overall: From the United States, Italy and Spain came samples of acute and convalescent COVID-19.

Original processing notes: Nucleated cell counts were estimated from reference gene primer amplification. Using immunoSEQ multiplex PCR, the repertoire was profiled, and TCRdb retains in-frame clones only, with some absent. Clone size and V and J calls were adopted from that table, with D and trimming inferred from the DNA. The table has approximately 140,000 clones, over 80% seen once. Germline CDR1 and CDR2: MDHEN and SYDVKM. The CDR3 is 16 residues long. V was clipped by 3 bases and J by 5 bases; unmatched bases: 12. This chain links TRBV28 with TRBJ2-7, with 8 nucleotides matching TRBD1. This receptor was identified in a human donor in a cohort sampled during active COVID-19. The sample comprised peripheral blood. The CDR3 coding sequence is TGTGCCAGCAGTTTGGACAGGGCCCTGGAAAAGGACGAGCAGTACTTC. Amino acid sequence: CASSLDRALEKDEQYF.